This section outlines one TCR beta chain sequence together with its context. Its antigen is currently unknown. Sequenced by immunoSEQ multiplex PCR; TCRdb stores in-frame clones only, minus some. This table has some 74,000 clones, roughly 85% appearing once. This sample was taken from a study of OX40 agonist ivuxolimab in advanced cancers. Findings and limits, study-wide: The study observed clonal expansion of CD4+ and CD8+ blood T cells by week 6 at 0.1 to 3.0 mg/kg.

The V gene's germline CDR1 is SGHAT and CDR2 FQNNGV. V was shortened by 1 base and J by 1 base, with 10 bases between the two germline ends. CDR3 length: 15 residues. The chain has TRBV11-2 and TRBJ1-1; D is unresolved. The sequenced sample was CD4+ or CD8+ T cells sorted from blood, obtained in a trial of the OX40 agonist ivuxolimab. This sequence originates from an adult with an advanced solid tumor such as melanoma, head and neck, liver or kidney cancer. The CDR3, as DNA: TGTGCCAGCAGCTTAGTCATCGGCAGGAACACTGAAGCTTTCTTT. The encoded protein is CASSLVIGRNTEAFF. Complete variable domain (other parts from reference TRBV11-2 and TRBJ1-1): EAGVAQSPRYKIIEKRQSVAFWCNPISGHATLYWYQQILGQGPKLLIQFQNNGVVDDSQLPKDRFSAERLKGVDSTLKIQPAKLEDSAVYLCASSLVIGRNTEAFFGQGTRLTVV.